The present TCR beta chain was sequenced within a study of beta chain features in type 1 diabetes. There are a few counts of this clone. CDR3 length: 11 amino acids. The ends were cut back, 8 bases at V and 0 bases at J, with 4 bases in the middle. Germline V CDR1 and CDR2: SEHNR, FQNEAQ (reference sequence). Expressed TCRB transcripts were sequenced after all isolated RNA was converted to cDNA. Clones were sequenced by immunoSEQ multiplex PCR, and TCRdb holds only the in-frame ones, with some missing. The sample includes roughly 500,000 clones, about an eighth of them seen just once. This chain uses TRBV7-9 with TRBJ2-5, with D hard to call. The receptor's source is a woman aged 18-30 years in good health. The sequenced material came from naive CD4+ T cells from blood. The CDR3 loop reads CASGNQETQYF. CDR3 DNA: TGTGCCAGCGGAAACCAAGAGACCCAGTACTTC.